This T cell receptor (beta chain) is from a study of blood T cell repertoires in COVID-19. About the study: The study drew acute and convalescent COVID-19 samples from the United States, Italy and Spain. The analysed material was cDNA or gDNA that came from T cells, B-cell-depleted T cells, or PBMCs.

Seattle-derived patients entered the study during active infection and were followed longitudinally. Original processing notes: How many nucleated cells were present was estimated from reference gene primer amplification. The protocol was immunoSEQ multiplex PCR, while the TCRdb copy is restricted to in-frame clones and leaves out a portion. The V and J calls and clone size are taken from that table; D and trimming were inferred from the DNA. The sample comprises about 170,000 clones, around 90% of which are singletons, and roughly 5% rests with the top ten. V lost 5 bases, J lost 4 bases, and 17 bases lay in between. The CDR3 loop spans 15 amino acids. Per germline, CDR1 MNHEY and CDR2 SMNVEV (reference sequence).

The source of this sequence is a man between 18 and 29 years old with COVID-19, enrolled during active disease. The material sequenced was peripheral blood. V usage is TRBV27 and J usage is TRBJ1-1, with a possible D match to TRBD1 (5 bases). In DNA form, the CDR3 reads TGTGCCAGCAGTAAACATCGGGGGGAGGGCACTGAAGCTTTCTTT. Encoded protein: CASSKHRGEGTEAFF.